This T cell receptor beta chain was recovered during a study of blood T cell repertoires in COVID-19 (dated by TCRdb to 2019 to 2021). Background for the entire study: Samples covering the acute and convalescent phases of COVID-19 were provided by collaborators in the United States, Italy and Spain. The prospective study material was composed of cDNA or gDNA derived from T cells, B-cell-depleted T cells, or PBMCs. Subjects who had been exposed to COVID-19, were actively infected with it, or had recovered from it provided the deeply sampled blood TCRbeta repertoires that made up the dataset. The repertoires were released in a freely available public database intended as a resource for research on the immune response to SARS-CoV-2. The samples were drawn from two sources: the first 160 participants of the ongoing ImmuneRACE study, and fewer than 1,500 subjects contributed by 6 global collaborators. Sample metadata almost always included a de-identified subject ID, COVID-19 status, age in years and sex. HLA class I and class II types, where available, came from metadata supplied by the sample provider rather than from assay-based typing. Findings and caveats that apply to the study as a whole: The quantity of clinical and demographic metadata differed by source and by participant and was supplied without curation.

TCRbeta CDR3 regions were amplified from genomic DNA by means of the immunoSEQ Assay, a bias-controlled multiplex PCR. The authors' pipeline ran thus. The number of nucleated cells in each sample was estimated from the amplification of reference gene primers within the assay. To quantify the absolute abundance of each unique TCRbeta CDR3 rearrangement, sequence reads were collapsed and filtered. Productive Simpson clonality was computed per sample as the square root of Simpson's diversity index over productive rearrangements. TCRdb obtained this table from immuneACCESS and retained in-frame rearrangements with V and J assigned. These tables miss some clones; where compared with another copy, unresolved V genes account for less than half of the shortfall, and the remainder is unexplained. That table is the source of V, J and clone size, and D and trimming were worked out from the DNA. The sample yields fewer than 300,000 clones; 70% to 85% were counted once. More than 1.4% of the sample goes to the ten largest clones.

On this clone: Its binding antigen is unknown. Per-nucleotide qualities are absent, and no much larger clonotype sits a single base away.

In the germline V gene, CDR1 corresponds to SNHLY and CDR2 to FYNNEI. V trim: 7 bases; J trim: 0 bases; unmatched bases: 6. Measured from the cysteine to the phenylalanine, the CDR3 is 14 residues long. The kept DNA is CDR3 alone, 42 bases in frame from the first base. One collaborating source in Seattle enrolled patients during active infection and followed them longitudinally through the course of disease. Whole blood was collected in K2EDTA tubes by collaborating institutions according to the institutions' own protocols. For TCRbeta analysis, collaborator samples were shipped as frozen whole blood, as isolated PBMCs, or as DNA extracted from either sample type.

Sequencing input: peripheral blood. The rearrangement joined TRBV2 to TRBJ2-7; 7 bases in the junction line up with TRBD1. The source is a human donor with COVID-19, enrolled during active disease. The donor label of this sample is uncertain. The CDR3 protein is CASIRDSVSYEQYF. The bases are TGTGCCAGCATCCGGGACAGCGTCTCCTACGAGCAGTACTTC. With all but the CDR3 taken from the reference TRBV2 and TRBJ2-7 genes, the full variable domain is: EPEVTQTPSHQVTQMGQEVILRCVPISNHLYFYWYRQILGQKVEFLVSFYNNEISEKSEIFDDQFSVERPDGSNFTLKIRSTKLEDSAMYFCASIRDSVSYEQYFGPGTRLTVT.